Listed here are 17 T cell receptor beta chains from one sample, sequenced in a study of long-term antiretroviral therapy in people with HIV. Sequencing used immunoSEQ v3.0 at survey level. The data were produced by immunoSEQ multiplex PCR, yet TCRdb's version contains in-frame clones alone and is incomplete. The sample records over 15,000 clones, approximately 88% being singletons. Sequencing was performed on unsorted PBMCs, taken 0.9 years after starting antiretroviral therapy. These TCRs come from a man aged 18 to 29 with HIV.

The V and J genes are TRBV2 and TRBJ1-2; perhaps TRBD1 as D (5 bases). Germline CDR1 SNHLY, CDR2 FYNNEI. V was clipped by 6 bases and J by 1 base, with 15 bases between them. This CDR3 has 15 residues. CDR3 protein: CASRPADRYNYGYTF. For the CDR3, the DNA is TGTGCCAGCAGACCCGCCGACAGATATAACTATGGCTACACCTTC.

This clone was seen more than once but under ten times. The chain links TRBV11-2 to TRBJ1-1; no clear D. Between the trimmed V and J ends, which lost 5 bases and 4 bases, there was a span of 11 bases. Germline V gives CDR1 SGHAT, CDR2 FQNNGV. The CDR3 totals 13 residues. The CDR3, as DNA: TGTGCCAGCAGCAAAGAGTTGGGCACTGAAGCTTTCTTT. As protein: CASSKELGTEAFF.

The chain has TRBV4-1 and TRBJ1-1, with 7 nucleotides matching TRBD1. Looked up from germline, CDR1 is MGHRA and CDR2 is YSYEKL. The CDR3 length is 15 residues. V shed 1 base, J shed 2 bases, and the junction held 4 bases outside the gene matches. DNA for the CDR3: TGCGCCAGCAGCCAAGTGGGGACAGATAACACTGAAGCTTTCTTT. Protein: CASSQVGTDNTEAFF.

V usage is TRBV6-5 and J usage is TRBJ1-2; D perhaps matches TRBD1 (6 bases). The CDR3 is made up of 15 amino acids. V lost 7 bases and J lost 4, with 19 bases in between. Per germline, CDR1 MNHEY and CDR2 SVGAGI. CDR3 DNA: TGTGCCAGCACCAACGGGGCAGGGGCTACCTATGGCTACACCTTC. This sequence encodes CASTNGAGATYGYTF.

The CDR3 sequence: CASSDIYTEAFF. The CDR3 DNA sequence: TGTGCCAGCAGTGACATATACACTGAAGCTTTCTTT. The rearrangement uses TRBV2 and TRBJ1-1, with D hard to call. CDR3 length: 12 amino acids. V was clipped by 3 bases and J by 3 bases, with 5 bases between them. Germline-derived CDR1 and CDR2 are SNHLY and FYNNEI.

The CDR3 is CASSLETGRLYEQYF. The CDR3 nucleotides are TGTGCCAGCAGCCTTGAGACAGGGAGACTTTACGAGCAGTACTTC. The chain carries TRBV6-5 and TRBJ2-7; TRBD1 aligns across 7 bases. Germline V gene lookup returns CDR1 MNHEY and CDR2 SVGAGI. The CDR3 loop spans 15 amino acids. J lost 4 bases, V lost 6 bases, and 12 bases had no gene match.

In its sample, this clone was seen once. The rearrangement joins TRBV11-2 to TRBJ2-2; possible D gene TRBD1, 6 bases. The CDR3 consists of 16 residues. The germline V and J ends were trimmed by 3 bases and 6 bases, with 17 bases remaining between them. Germline CDR1 reads SGHAT; CDR2 reads FQNNGV. Written as DNA, the CDR3 is TGTGCCAGCAGCTTGGAAATGGTCAGGGGATCCGGGGAGCTGTTTTTT. Amino acids: CASSLEMVRGSGELFF. The full variable domain, its missing parts supplied by reference TRBV11-2 and TRBJ2-2, is EAGVAQSPRYKIIEKRQSVAFWCNPISGHATLYWYQQILGQGPKLLIQFQNNGVVDDSQLPKDRFSAERLKGVDSTLKIQPAKLEDSAVYLCASSLEMVRGSGELFFGEGSRLTVL.

J is TRBJ1-5 and V is TRBV7-4; TRBD1 might be the D (5 bases). Germline lookup yields CDR1 SGHVT and CDR2 SQSDAQ. The ends were cut back, 2 bases at V and 1 base at J, with 12 bases in the middle. The CDR3 is 16 residues long. The chain's CDR3 is CASSLRTGLSNQPQHF. DNA for the CDR3: TGTGCCAGCAGCTTACGCACGGGGCTGAGCAATCAGCCCCAGCATTTT.

This rearrangement joins TRBV7-6 to TRBJ2-2; D unresolved. Trimming cost V 4 bases and J 4 bases, with 13 bases left between them. CDR1 and CDR2 (germline): SGHVS, FNYEAQ. The CDR3 has 15 residues. CDR3 coding DNA: TGTGCCAGCAGCTCGGCCTCGAGAGGCACCGGGGAGCTGTTTTTT. This gives the protein CASSSASRGTGELFF.

The CDR3 reads CASGVGQATGELFF. The CDR3 coding sequence is TGTGCCAGCGGTGTTGGGCAGGCCACCGGGGAGCTGTTTTTT. The rearrangement links TRBV6-5 to TRBJ2-2, with unresolved D. Looked up from germline, CDR1 is MNHEY and CDR2 is SVGAGI. The V end was cut by 8 bases, the J end by 4 bases, with 14 bases between. The CDR3 length is 14 residues.

The gene calls are TRBV7-8 and TRBJ2-1, with 9 bases that match TRBD2. CDR1 is SGHVS, CDR2 FQNEAQ, per germline. CDR3 length: 16 amino acids. After removal of 0 bases from V and 4 bases from J, the junction contained 4 bases not matched to a gene. CDR3 amino acids: CASSLAVAGGYNEQFF. The CDR3 DNA sequence: TGTGCCAGCAGCTTAGCGGTGGCGGGGGGGTACAATGAGCAGTTCTTC.

The V call is TRBV5-8, the J call TRBJ1-1; a possible D gene is TRBD1 (6 bases). The V end lost 5 bases, the J end lost 2 bases, and 13 bases lay between the germline ends. The germline V gene encodes CDR1 SGHTS and CDR2 YDEGEE. CDR3 length: 14 residues. Written as DNA, the CDR3 is TGTGCCAGCAGTGGTTGGGGGCGAAACACTGAAGCTTTCTTT. Translating it yields CASSGWGRNTEAFF.

This chain uses TRBV19 with TRBJ2-1, with a weak D call TRBD1 (5 bases). V lost 3 bases to trimming and J lost 5 bases, with 17 bases between them. The CDR3 runs 16 residues. Looked up from germline, CDR1 is LNHDA and CDR2 is SQIVND (reference sequence). In DNA, the CDR3 is TGTGCCAGTAGTATTGGTAACAGGCCCCGGGACAATGAGCAGTTCTTC. Translating gives CASSIGNRPRDNEQFF.

V gene TRBV7-2 combines with J gene TRBJ1-1; D is ambiguous. V lost 2 bases, J lost 1 base, and 8 bases lay in between. The CDR3 spans 14 residues. Germline lookup yields CDR1 SGHTA and CDR2 FQGNSA. The CDR3 loop reads CASSLPPGNTEAFF. CDR3 DNA: TGTGCCAGCAGCTTACCCCCCGGGAACACTGAAGCTTTCTTT.

This CDR3 reads CASSSTGGGNTEAFF. CDR3 DNA sequence: TGTGCCAGCAGTTCCACAGGCGGAGGGAACACTGAAGCTTTCTTT. This rearrangement joins TRBV6-6 to TRBJ1-1, with D possibly matching TRBD1 (5 bases). This CDR3 spans 15 amino acids. The V end was cut by 4 bases, the J end by 1 base, with 13 bases between. Looked up from germline, CDR1 is MNHNY and CDR2 is SVGAGI (reference sequence).

The rearrangement uses TRBV10-2 and TRBJ2-1; D remains unclear. In germline, CDR1 is WSHSY, CDR2 SAAADI. The germline V and J ends were trimmed by 3 bases and 8 bases, with 11 bases remaining between them. The length of the CDR3 is 13 residues. DNA of the CDR3: TGCGCCAGCAGTGATAGGATGCGCTATGAGCAGTTCTTC. This codes for CASSDRMRYEQFF.

The chain combines TRBV6-1 with TRBJ2-6; D gene ambiguous. Germline V gene sequence: CDR1 MNHNS, CDR2 SASEGT. V lost 5 bases and J lost 2, with 7 bases in between. This CDR3 is built from 14 residues. CDR3 sequence: CASSPSPGANVLTF. The DNA of the CDR3 is TGTGCCAGCAGTCCCTCGCCTGGGGCCAACGTCCTGACTTTC.